The 21 T cell receptor beta chains below were found in one sample sequenced in a study of blood T cells in healthy people across ages. Alongside a J-beta primer mix, a sample-barcoded 5' primer served in a second PCR lasting about 7 to 11 cycles. TCRdb re-analysed the 5' RACE reads in MiXCR, keeping a single row per CDR3 protein. The data contain 1,800,000 or so distinct CDR3 sequences, around 42% of them singletons. Sequencing used blood. Every receptor here comes from a human donor in good health.

The sample holds a few counts of this clonotype. V gene TRBV11-2 combines with J gene TRBJ1-1, with no clear D. Germline CDR1 reads SGHAT; CDR2 reads FQNNGV. V gave up 1 base and J gave up 4 bases, with 4 bases separating them. The CDR3 is 12 amino acids. In DNA form, the CDR3 reads TGTGCCAGCAGCTTAGTTCTCACTGAAGCTTTCTTT. Protein: CASSLVLTEAFF.

This clonotype has a handful of counts. The rearrangement links TRBV6-5 to TRBJ2-6; D perhaps matches TRBD1 (5 bases). Germline V lookup: CDR1 MNHEY, CDR2 SVGAGI. The CDR3 sequence is 15 residues long. V lost 4 bases to trimming and J lost 4 bases, with 11 bases between them. CDR3 loop: CASSFQGTGANVLTF. The CDR3 DNA is TGTGCCAGCAGTTTTCAGGGAACCGGGGCCAACGTCCTGACTTTC.

The sample holds a few counts of this clonotype. A much larger clonotype is one base distant, so this may be a read error. This chain connects TRBV11-3 to TRBJ2-7; TRBD1 matches 9 bases. The CDR3 is 13 residues long. The trim removed 5 bases at V and 6 bases at J, leaving 5 bases unmatched. CDR1 and CDR2 from the germline V gene are SGHNT and YENEEA. As DNA, the CDR3 is TGTGCCAGCAGCACGACAGGGGGTGGCGAGCAGTACTTC. It is translated as CASSTTGGGEQYF.

The genes are TRBV27 and TRBJ1-5, with TRBD1 matching 9 bases. The CDR3 has 16 residues. Germline lookup yields CDR1 MNHEY and CDR2 SMNVEV (reference sequence). With V trimmed by 5 bases and J by 0 bases, 5 bases remained unmatched. CDR3 in amino acids: CASSPGTGYSNQPQHF. Here the CDR3 DNA reads TGTGCCAGCAGTCCCGGGACAGGGTATAGCAATCAGCCCCAGCATTTT.

CDR3 sequence: CASSGSSGGPYEQYF. CDR3 bases: TGCGCCAGCAGCGGATCTAGCGGGGGACCTTACGAGCAGTACTTC. The chain is built from TRBV5-1 and TRBJ2-7; 10 bases are shared with TRBD2. The CDR3 totals 15 residues. With V trimmed by 4 bases and J by 4 bases, 8 bases remained unmatched. The germline V gene has CDR1 SGHRS and CDR2 YFSETQ.

The chain combines TRBV20-1 with TRBJ1-1; D remains unclear. The germline V gene encodes CDR1 DFQATT and CDR2 SNEGSKA (reference sequence). V lost 0 bases and J lost 2, with 10 bases in between. This CDR3 is 14 amino acids long. The CDR3 DNA sequence: TGCAGTGCTAGAGAGACGCTAACTAACACTGAAGCTTTCTTT. Translated: CSARETLTNTEAFF.

The chain is built from TRBV27 and TRBJ2-1; TRBD2 matches 10 bases. Germline V lookup: CDR1 MNHEY, CDR2 SMNVEV (reference sequence). The CDR3 spans 18 residues. The V gene end was trimmed by 5 bases and the J gene end by 4 bases; junction bases not matched to a gene: 14. CDR3 DNA sequence: TGTGCCAGCAGTGCATATGGGATCAGCGGGGGGGCATACAATGAGCAGTTCTTC. It yields the protein CASSAYGISGGAYNEQFF.

The rearrangement uses TRBV4-2 and TRBJ1-5; D remains ambiguous. The CDR3 runs to 15 residues. Germline CDR1 is LGHNA and CDR2 is YNFKEQ. Trimming shortened V by 0 bases and J by 3 bases, and 9 bases separated the two germline ends. This chain's CDR3 is CASSQDGQYNQPQHF. CDR3 in DNA: TGTGCCAGCAGCCAAGATGGGCAGTACAATCAGCCCCAGCATTTT.

This clonotype has a handful of counts. This rearrangement joins TRBV20-1 to TRBJ2-1, with 11 nucleotides matching TRBD2. The CDR3 extends over 16 amino acids. V was pared by 3 bases and J by 8 bases, with 12 bases of the junction left unmatched. The germline gives CDR1 DFQATT, CDR2 SNEGSKA (reference sequence). In DNA, the CDR3 is TGCAGTGCTAGCCCCTATAGCGGGAGGGCCAGGCATGAGCAGTTCTTC. It codes for CSASPYSGRARHEQFF.

This chain joins TRBV20-1 and TRBJ2-7; D gene unclear. Gene TRBJ2-5 matches the end of the DNA better, so the J call may be wrong. The germline gives CDR1 DFQATT, CDR2 SNEGSKA (reference sequence). The CDR3 sequence is 14 residues long. CDR3 in amino acids: CSARDISSGETQYF. CDR3 DNA sequence: TGCAGTGCTAGGGATATTAGCTCAGGAGAGACCCAGTACTTC.

This clonotype turned up a few times. The rearrangement uses TRBV12-3 or TRBV12-4 and TRBJ2-6; D call uncertain. With 7 bases removed from V and 3 bases from J, the gap between germline ends came to 10 bases. The CDR3 extends over 14 amino acids. The CDR3 protein is CASTGTVGANVLTF. CDR3 sequence (DNA): TGTGCCAGCACTGGAACTGTTGGGGCCAACGTCCTGACTTTC.

This clonotype was recorded a few times. The chain links TRBV7-9 to TRBJ1-2; 7 bases are a match to TRBD1. Trimming removed 5 bases from V and 1 base from J; junction bases left unmatched: 4. The CDR3 is 14 amino acids. Germline assignment: CDR1 SEHNR and CDR2 FQNEAQ (reference sequence). The CDR3 DNA is TGTGCCAGCAGCCACAGGGGACTTAACTATGGCTACACCTTC. Translated: CASSHRGLNYGYTF.

This clonotype appeared a single time. The chain combines TRBV20-1 with TRBJ2-3; no firm D call. The CDR3 loop spans 16 amino acids. Germline V gene data show CDR1 as DFQATT and CDR2 as SNEGSKA (reference sequence). Between the trimmed V and J ends, which lost 0 bases and 1 base, there was a span of 14 bases. The CDR3 bases are TGCAGTGCTAGAGATAGTTCAGGCCCAGGCACAGATACGCAGTATTTT. Translated, it gives CSARDSSGPGTDTQYF.

This clonotype has at least ten counts. The chain couples TRBV29-1 to TRBJ1-4, with a possible D match to TRBD1 (5 bases). Trimming shortened V by 7 bases and J by 4 bases, and 16 bases separated the two germline ends. CDR3 length equals 14 residues. Germline V gene data show CDR1 as SQVTM and CDR2 as ANQGSEA. CDR3 protein: CSAEVQGINEKLFF. The CDR3 DNA reads as TGCAGCGCTGAGGTCCAGGGTATTAATGAAAAACTGTTTTTT.

Of note for this clonotype: At one end the junction does not follow the germline gene, possibly because of a read error. The chain couples TRBV4-3 to TRBJ2-1; tentatively, D is TRBD2 (7 bases). Germline assignment: CDR1 LGHNA and CDR2 YSLEER. The CDR3 is 18 residues long. CDR3 bases: TGCGCCAGCGGCCAAGAGGGGGGAAGGCGCGGGGGTTTCAATGAGCAGTTCTTC. Translating it yields CASGQEGGRRGGFNEQFF.

V and J are TRBV7-3 and TRBJ1-2, with 8 bases matching TRBD1. This CDR3 is built from 16 residues. CDR1 SGHTA and CDR2 FQGTGA come from the germline V gene. The V and J ends lost 3 bases and 8 bases, in that order; junction bases with no gene match: 14. The CDR3 sequence is CASSLGTGDLYQGYTF. The CDR3 DNA reads TGTGCCAGCAGCTTGGGGACAGGAGATCTCTATCAAGGCTACACCTTC.

The rearrangement links TRBV7-9 to TRBJ2-5; 8 nucleotides agree with TRBD1. Germline-derived CDR1 and CDR2 are SEHNR and FQNEAQ (reference sequence). V was pared by 5 bases and J by 13 bases, with 6 bases of the junction left unmatched. The length of the CDR3 is 11 residues. CDR3 bases: TGTGCCAGCAGCATCGAGACAGGGGTGTACTTC. It codes for CASSIETGVYF. The full variable domain, rest sourced from reference TRBV7-9 and TRBJ2-5, is DTGVSQNPRHKITKRGQNVTFRCDPISEHNRLYWYRQTLGQGPEFLTYFQNEAQLEKSRLLSDRFSAERPKGSFSTLEIQRTEQGDSAMYLCASSIETGVYFGPGTRLLVL.

This clonotype was counted ten times or more. The rearrangement joins TRBV7-2 to TRBJ2-7; D is undetermined. Germline values: CDR1 SGHTA, CDR2 FQGNSA. The CDR3 totals 15 residues. V lost 1 base and J 2 bases, leaving 12 bases between the germline ends. CDR3 amino acids: CASSLDVGRTYEQYF. The DNA of the CDR3 is TGTGCCAGCAGCTTAGACGTCGGCAGAACCTACGAGCAGTACTTC. Drawing the rest from reference TRBV7-2 and TRBJ2-7, the complete variable domain is GAGVSQSPSNKVTEKGKDVELRCDPISGHTALYWYRQSLGQGLEFLIYFQGNSAPDKSGLPSDRFSAERTGGSVSTLTIQRTQQEDSAVYLCASSLDVGRTYEQYFGPGTRLTVT.

The chain links TRBV29-1 to TRBJ2-7; TRBD1 aligns across 10 bases. Per the germline V gene, CDR1 is SQVTM and CDR2 is ANQGSEA. The CDR3 spans 13 residues. The J segment lost 2 bases and the V segment lost 8 bases, leaving 6 bases of the junction unmatched. The CDR3 sequence: CSFGQGETYEQYF. The CDR3 DNA follows: TGCAGCTTCGGACAGGGGGAGACCTACGAGCAGTACTTC.

The chain is built from TRBV4-3 and TRBJ1-4; the match to TRBD1 covers 8 bases. Germline CDR1 and CDR2: LGHNA and YSLEER. CDR3 length: 15 amino acids. With 3 bases clipped from V and 7 bases from J, the junction kept 7 bases outside the gene matches. CDR3 sequence (DNA): TGCGCCAGCAGCCAGGACAGGGAAAGTGGTGAAAAACTGTTTTTT. It is translated as CASSQDRESGEKLFF.

The gene calls are TRBV20-1 and TRBJ2-3; TRBD2 matches at 10 bases. The V gene end was trimmed by 5 bases and the J gene end by 5 bases; junction bases not matched to a gene: 13. In germline, CDR1 is DFQATT, CDR2 SNEGSKA (reference sequence). The CDR3 loop spans 16 amino acids. The chain's CDR3 is CSAGGAVAGGKDTQYF. The CDR3 bases are TGCAGTGCTGGAGGGGCGGTAGCGGGAGGTAAAGATACGCAGTATTTT.